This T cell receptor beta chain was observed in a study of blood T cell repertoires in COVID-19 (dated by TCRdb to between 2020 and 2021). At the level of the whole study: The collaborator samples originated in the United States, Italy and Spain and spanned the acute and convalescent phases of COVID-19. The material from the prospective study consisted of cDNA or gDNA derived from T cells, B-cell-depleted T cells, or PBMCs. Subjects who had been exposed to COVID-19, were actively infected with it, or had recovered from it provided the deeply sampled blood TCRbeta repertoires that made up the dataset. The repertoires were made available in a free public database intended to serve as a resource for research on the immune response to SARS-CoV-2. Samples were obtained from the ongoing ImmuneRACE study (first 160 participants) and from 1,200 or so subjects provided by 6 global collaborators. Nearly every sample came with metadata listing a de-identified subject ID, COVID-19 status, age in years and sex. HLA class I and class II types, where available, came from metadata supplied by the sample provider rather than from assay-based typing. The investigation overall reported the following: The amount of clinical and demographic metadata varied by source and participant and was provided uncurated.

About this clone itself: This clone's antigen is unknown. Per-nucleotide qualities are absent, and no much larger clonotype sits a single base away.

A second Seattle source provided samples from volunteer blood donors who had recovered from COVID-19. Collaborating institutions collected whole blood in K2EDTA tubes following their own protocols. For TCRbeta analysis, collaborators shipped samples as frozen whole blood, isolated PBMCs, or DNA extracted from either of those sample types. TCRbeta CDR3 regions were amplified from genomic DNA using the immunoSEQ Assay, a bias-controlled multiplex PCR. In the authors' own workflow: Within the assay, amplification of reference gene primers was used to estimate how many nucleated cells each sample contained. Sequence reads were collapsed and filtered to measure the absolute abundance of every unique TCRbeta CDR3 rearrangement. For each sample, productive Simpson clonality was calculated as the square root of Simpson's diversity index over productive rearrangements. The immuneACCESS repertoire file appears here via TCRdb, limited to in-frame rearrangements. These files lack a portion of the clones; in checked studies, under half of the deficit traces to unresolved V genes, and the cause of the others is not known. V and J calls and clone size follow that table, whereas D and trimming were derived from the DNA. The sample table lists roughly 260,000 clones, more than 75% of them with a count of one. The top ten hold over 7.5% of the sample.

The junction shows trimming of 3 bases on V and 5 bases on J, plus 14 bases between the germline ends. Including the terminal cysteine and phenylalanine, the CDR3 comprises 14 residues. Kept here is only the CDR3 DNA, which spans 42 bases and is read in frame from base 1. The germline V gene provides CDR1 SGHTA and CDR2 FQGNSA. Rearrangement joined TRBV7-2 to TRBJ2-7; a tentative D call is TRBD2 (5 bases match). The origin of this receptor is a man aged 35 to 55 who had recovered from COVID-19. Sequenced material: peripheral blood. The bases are TGTGCCAGCAGCTTGGTCGGAGCGGCGGACGAGCAGTACTTC. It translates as CASSLVGAADEQYF.